The 27 T cell receptor beta chains reported below all come from one sample, sequenced in a study of T cell changes during pregnancy in multiple sclerosis. TCRdb keeps only in-frame clones here, not all; method: immunoSEQ multiplex PCR. Of approximately 37,000 clones detected, approximately 89% appear once; the ten largest clones hold approximately 1.2%. This material consisted of CD4+ T cells from peripheral blood mononuclear cells, taken in the first trimester of pregnancy. Source of these receptors: a female donor with multiple sclerosis, enrolled in a pregnancy study.

The chain links TRBV6-5 to TRBJ1-5, with D perhaps TRBD1 (6 bases). V was cut by 2 bases and J by 7 bases, with 12 bases left in between. There are 14 residues in the CDR3. CDR1 MNHEY and CDR2 SVGAGI come from the germline V gene. In DNA, the CDR3 is TGTGCCAGCAGTTACAACAGGGCCGAACAGCCCCAGCATTTT. Protein: CASSYNRAEQPQHF.

To note about this clone: An end of the junction does not agree with germline; a read error may underlie this. The chain has TRBV7-7 and TRBJ2-2, with 12 bases fitting TRBD1. Germline V gene data show CDR1 as SSHAT and CDR2 as FNYEAQ (reference sequence). This CDR3 is built from 15 residues. The CDR3 reads CASSPGQGATGELFF. Here the CDR3 DNA reads TGTGCTAGCAGCCCGGGACAGGGGGCGACCGGGGAGCTGTTTTTT.

The chain employs TRBV28 and TRBJ2-1, with 11 bases fitting TRBD2. With 6 bases clipped from V and 5 bases from J, the junction kept 9 bases outside the gene matches. CDR3 length equals 16 residues. In germline, CDR1 is MDHEN, CDR2 SYDVKM. The CDR3 protein is CASSLSGTSGHNEQFF. In DNA, the CDR3 is TGTGCCAGCAGCCTCTCCGGGACTAGCGGTCACAATGAGCAGTTCTTC. Full variable domain (outside the CDR3, taken from reference TRBV28 and TRBJ2-1): DVKVTQSSRYLVKRTGEKVFLECVQDMDHENMFWYRQDPGLGLRLIYFSYDVKMKEKGDIPEGYSVSREKKERFSLILESASTNQTSMYLCASSLSGTSGHNEQFFGPGTRLTVL.

V gene TRBV2 combines with J gene TRBJ1-3; 8 bases line up with TRBD1. V lost 4 bases, J lost 5 bases, and 7 bases stayed unmatched. The CDR3 runs 15 residues. CDR1 SNHLY and CDR2 FYNNEI come from the germline V gene. The CDR3 sequence: CASSVDRGGRNTIYF. The CDR3 bases are TGTGCCAGCAGTGTCGACAGGGGAGGACGAAACACCATATATTTT.

The V gene is TRBV5-8, the J gene TRBJ1-2; 8 nucleotides line up with TRBD1. V was clipped by 2 bases and J by 4 bases; unmatched bases: 4. CDR1 is SGHTS, CDR2 YDEGEE, per germline. The CDR3 consists of 14 residues. The CDR3 loop is CASSFNRGIYGYTF. CDR3 nucleotides: TGTGCCAGCAGCTTCAACAGGGGGATCTATGGCTACACCTTC.

This clone came up once. The chain carries TRBV5-1 and TRBJ2-1; perhaps TRBD2 as D (6 bases). V shed 5 bases and J shed 7 bases, with 22 bases lying between them. Germline values: CDR1 SGHRS, CDR2 YFSETQ. This CDR3 region has 16 residues. DNA for the CDR3: TGCGCCAGCAGTTCTTCCTCGGGAGTAAGTATGAATGAGCAGTTCTTC. This gives the protein CASSSSSGVSMNEQFF.

The chain links TRBV5-1 to TRBJ2-1; TRBD2 agrees at 10 bases. This CDR3 is 15 amino acids long. Unmatched junction bases numbered 6, after V lost 2 bases and J lost 7 bases. Germline V gives CDR1 SGHRS, CDR2 YFSETQ. Here the CDR3 DNA reads TGCGCCAGCAGCTTTACTAGCGGGACTTCAAATGAGCAGTTCTTC. This gives the protein CASSFTSGTSNEQFF.

This clone was counted only a few times. The genes are TRBV12-5 and TRBJ1-1; D is unresolved. V dropped 8 bases and J dropped 6 bases, with 19 bases sitting between them. This CDR3 spans 14 amino acids. Germline CDR1 is LGHNT and CDR2 is FRNRAP. The CDR3 is CASSREVGNPEAFF. The CDR3 region has the DNA TGTGCTAGTTCGCGGGAAGTGGGGAATCCTGAAGCTTTCTTT.

This clone has only one observation. CDR3 sequence: CASRQTGSGNTIYF. The CDR3 DNA follows: TGTGCCAGCAGGCAGACAGGGTCTGGAAACACCATATATTTT. V is TRBV6-5 and J is TRBJ1-3, with 7 bases that match TRBD1. Germline CDR1 and CDR2: MNHEY and SVGAGI. Unmatched junction bases numbered 3, after V lost 6 bases and J lost 1 base. This CDR3 spans 14 amino acids.

J is TRBJ2-2 and V is TRBV14, with a possible D match to TRBD1 (5 bases). The ends were cut back, 2 bases at V and 1 base at J, with 11 bases in the middle. Germline CDR1 and CDR2: SGHDN and FVKESK. CDR3 length: 16 residues. CDR3 loop: CASSQRWGGNTGELFF. CDR3 nucleotides: TGTGCCAGCAGCCAACGATGGGGCGGGAACACCGGGGAGCTGTTTTTT.

This clone was seen only a few times. The rearrangement uses TRBV2 and TRBJ1-5; 7 bases map to TRBD1. The CDR3 runs to 15 residues. The germline CDR1 and CDR2 sequences are SNHLY and FYNNEI. With V trimmed by 6 bases and J by 4 bases, 9 bases remained unmatched. The CDR3 here is CASSTGQEYNQPQHF. The CDR3, as DNA: TGTGCCAGCAGCACCGGACAGGAATATAATCAGCCCCAGCATTTT. Full variable domain (missing parts from reference TRBV2 and TRBJ1-5): EPEVTQTPSHQVTQMGQEVILRCVPISNHLYFYWYRQILGQKVEFLVSFYNNEISEKSEIFDDQFSVERPDGSNFTLKIRSTKLEDSAMYFCASSTGQEYNQPQHFGDGTRLSIL.

The sample holds one count of this clone. This chain uses TRBV19 with TRBJ1-5; possible D gene TRBD1, 6 bases. Germline CDR1 reads LNHDA; CDR2 reads SQIVND (reference sequence). This CDR3 is 15 amino acids long. V lost 1 base and J 4 bases, leaving 11 bases between the germline ends. CDR3 nucleotides: TGTGCCAGTAGTATAGCTTCAGGGGTGAATCAGCCCCAGCATTTT. Protein sequence: CASSIASGVNQPQHF.

The chain carries TRBV19 and TRBJ2-1; TRBD2 matches at 8 bases. J lost 9 bases, V lost 6 bases, and 4 bases had no gene match. The germline CDR1 and CDR2 sequences are LNHDA and SQIVND (reference sequence). The CDR3 length is 12 residues. The CDR3 nucleotides are TGTGCCAGTAGATCCGGGAGGGGTGAGCAGTTCTTC. Its protein product is CASRSGRGEQFF.

The V call is TRBV29-1, the J call TRBJ1-1; D unclear. The germline V gene has CDR1 SQVTM and CDR2 ANQGSEA. The CDR3 totals 14 residues. V was clipped by 0 bases and J by 11 bases, with 19 bases between them. CDR3 nucleotides: TGCAGCGTTGAAGATTCGCTGGACTCCAGAGGGGCTTTCTTT. It encodes CSVEDSLDSRGAFF. Filled out from reference TRBV29-1 and TRBJ1-1, the complete variable domain reads SAVISQKPSRDICQRGTSLTIQCQVDSQVTMMFWYRQQPGQSLTLIATANQGSEATYESGFVIDKFPISRPNLTFSTLTVSNMSPEDSSIYLCSVEDSLDSRGAFFGQGTRLTVV.

The chain combines TRBV5-1 with TRBJ2-3, with 11 bases aligning to TRBD2. This CDR3 spans 16 amino acids. Germline CDR1 SGHRS, CDR2 YFSETQ. V was pared by 4 bases and J by 1 base, with 5 bases of the junction left unmatched. In nucleotides, the CDR3 is TGCGCCAGCAGCGTCGGGACTAGCGGCGGCACAGATACGCAGTATTTT. This sequence encodes CASSVGTSGGTDTQYF.

The rearrangement links TRBV7-9 to TRBJ1-4, with 7 bases aligning to TRBD1. CDR3 length equals 14 residues. V shed 4 bases, J shed 5 bases, and the junction held 4 bases outside the gene matches. Germline V gives CDR1 SEHNR, CDR2 FQNEAQ (reference sequence). In DNA form, the CDR3 reads TGTGCCAGCAGCTGGACAGGTCTAAATGAAAAACTGTTTTTT. Protein: CASSWTGLNEKLFF.

Points on this clone: Other DNA sequences within the sample encode an identical CDR3. V and J are TRBV28 and TRBJ2-3; D might be TRBD1 (6 bases). The V and J ends lost 6 bases and 3 bases respectively, with 10 bases between them. Germline V lookup: CDR1 MDHEN, CDR2 SYDVKM. This CDR3 spans 13 amino acids. CDR3 DNA sequence: TGTGCCAGCAGACCACAGGGAACAGATACGCAGTATTTT. It is translated as CASRPQGTDTQYF.

This chain links TRBV19 with TRBJ2-2; TRBD1 is a possible D gene (6 bases). Trimming cost V 6 bases and J 2 bases, with 13 bases left between them. Germline lookup yields CDR1 LNHDA and CDR2 SQIVND (reference sequence). This CDR3 comprises 15 residues. The CDR3 DNA is TGTGCCAGTAGCCTTGACAGGCGTAACACCGGGGAGCTGTTTTTT. Protein sequence: CASSLDRRNTGELFF.

The chain is built from TRBV10-3 and TRBJ1-1, with 10 bases that match TRBD1. The junction had 4 bases not matched to a gene; V was cut back by 4 bases and J by 5 bases. Germline CDR1 and CDR2: ENHRY and SYGVKD. The CDR3 covers 14 residues. CDR3 residues: CAISGGQGVTEAFF. The CDR3 nucleotides are TGTGCCATCAGTGGTGGACAGGGGGTTACTGAAGCTTTCTTT.

The chain employs TRBV2 and TRBJ1-2; 8 bases align to TRBD1. The CDR3 runs 14 residues. CDR1 SNHLY and CDR2 FYNNEI come from the germline V gene. V lost 5 bases, J lost 7 bases, and 9 bases stayed unmatched. The CDR3 DNA is TGTGCCAGCAGTCAGGGGGCTCTTTCCAGTGGCTACACCTTC. Translated: CASSQGALSSGYTF.

This clone was detected only once. The chain carries TRBV5-6 and TRBJ1-2; a weak D match, TRBD1 (6 bases). V lost 0 bases and J lost 3, with 12 bases in between. The CDR3 loop spans 15 amino acids. Germline V gene sequence: CDR1 SGHDT, CDR2 YYEEEE. The CDR3 loop reads CASSLEGPGDYGYTF. CDR3 coding DNA: TGTGCCAGCAGCTTGGAGGGACCAGGGGACTATGGCTACACCTTC.

The chain carries TRBV29-1 and TRBJ2-5, with a possible D match to TRBD2 (6 bases). This CDR3 comprises 11 residues. The germline CDR1 and CDR2 sequences are SQVTM and ANQGSEA. The V end lost 4 bases, the J end lost 4 bases, and 7 bases lay between the germline ends. CDR3: CSVGRGETQYF. CDR3 DNA sequence: TGCAGCGTTGGGAGGGGAGAGACCCAGTACTTC.

This clone is medium-sized within its sample. The V and J genes are TRBV9 and TRBJ2-7; 11 bases fit TRBD2. The CDR3 has 15 amino acids. Trimming took 6 bases from V and 3 from J; bases not matched to a gene: 8. The germline V gene encodes CDR1 SGDLS and CDR2 YYNGEE. The CDR3 DNA reads TGTGCCAGCAACCCAGGGACTAGCGGAAACTACGAGCAGTACTTC. Its translation: CASNPGTSGNYEQYF. Supplemented by reference TRBV9 and TRBJ2-7, the full variable domain reads DSGVTQTPKHLITATGQRVTLRCSPRSGDLSVYWYQQSLDQGLQFLIQYYNGEERAKGNILERFSAQQFPDLHSELNLSSLELGDSALYFCASNPGTSGNYEQYFGPGTRLTVT.

With regard to this clone: The sample holds other DNA sequences that translate to the same CDR3. The V gene is TRBV5-1, the J gene TRBJ2-7, with 11 nucleotides matching TRBD2. The J segment lost 3 bases and the V segment lost 2 bases, leaving 1 base of the junction unmatched. In germline, CDR1 is SGHRS, CDR2 YFSETQ. The CDR3 has 14 amino acids. CDR3 nucleotides: TGCGCCAGCAGCTTAACTAGCGGGAGCTACGAGCAGTACTTC. Amino acids: CASSLTSGSYEQYF.

This clone was detected a few times. The V and J genes are TRBV9 and TRBJ1-2, with D possibly being TRBD1 (5 bases). This CDR3 region has 15 residues. Germline assignment: CDR1 SGDLS and CDR2 YYNGEE. V dropped 7 bases and J dropped 1 base, with 17 bases sitting between them. The CDR3 protein is CASSTGGRNNYGYTF. CDR3 sequence (DNA): TGTGCCAGCTCCACGGGGGGGAGGAATAACTATGGCTACACCTTC.

The chain recombines TRBV6-1 with TRBJ1-5, with TRBD1 as a possible D gene (5 bases). There are 16 residues in the CDR3. CDR1 is MNHNS and CDR2 is SASEGT in the germline V gene. V lost 1 base, J lost 5 bases, and 15 bases lay in between. CDR3 bases: TGTGCCAGCAGTGAAGATTCAGCAGGGATTTATCAGCCCCAGCATTTT. It is translated as CASSEDSAGIYQPQHF.

The genes are TRBV7-3 and TRBJ2-3; 11 nucleotides align to TRBD2. There are 15 residues in the CDR3. Germline CDR1 SGHTA, CDR2 FQGTGA. V lost 5 bases, J lost 6 bases, and 7 bases stayed unmatched. CDR3 sequence (DNA): TGTGCCAGCAGCATTAGCGGGGGGGCAACGGATACGCAGTATTTT. The encoded protein is CASSISGGATDTQYF.